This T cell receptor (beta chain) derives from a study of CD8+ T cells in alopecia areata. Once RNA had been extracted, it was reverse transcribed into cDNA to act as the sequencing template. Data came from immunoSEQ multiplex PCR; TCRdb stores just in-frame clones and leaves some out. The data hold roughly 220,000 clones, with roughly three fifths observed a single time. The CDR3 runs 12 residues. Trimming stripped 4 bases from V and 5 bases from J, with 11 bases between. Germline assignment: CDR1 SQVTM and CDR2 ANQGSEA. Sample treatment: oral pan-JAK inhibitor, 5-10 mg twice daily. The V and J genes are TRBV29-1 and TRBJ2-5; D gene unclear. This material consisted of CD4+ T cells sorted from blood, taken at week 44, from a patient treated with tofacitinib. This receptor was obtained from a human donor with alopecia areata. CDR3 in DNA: TGCAGCGTTGGCCGGGTATCGGAGACCCAGTACTTC. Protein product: CSVGRVSETQYF.